One sample yielded the 18 T cell receptor beta chains listed below, sequenced in a study of Ad26.COV2.S vaccination and SARS-CoV-2 variants. Profiling relied on immunoSEQ multiplex PCR, and the TCRdb table lists in-frame clones only, not all of them. The sample holds roughly 380,000 clones; more than 75% are singletons and the top ten take 3% to 4%. Treatment reported: roughly 20 received Ad26.COV2.S at low or high dose, single or two shots; 5 received placebo; per-sample allocation not given. Specimens were obtained on day 63 following the first vaccine or placebo injection. The source was peripheral blood, collected in a trial of Ad26.COV2.S vaccine versus placebo. These receptors were obtained from a person between 18 and 65 years old who received the Ad26.COV2.S COVID-19 vaccine or a placebo.

About this clone: Distinct nucleotide sequences in the sample also encode this CDR3. V usage is TRBV9 and J usage is TRBJ1-2, with 7 bases fitting TRBD1. With 0 bases clipped from V and 3 bases from J, the junction kept 2 bases outside the gene matches. From germline, CDR1 is SGDLS and CDR2 YYNGEE. The CDR3 sequence is 14 residues long. CDR3 in DNA: TGTGCCAGCAGCGTAGGACAGGGCGACTATGGCTACACCTTC. Its translation: CASSVGQGDYGYTF.

The chain uses TRBV19 and TRBJ2-1, with D possibly matching TRBD1 (5 bases). The CDR3 is 16 residues long. Germline CDR1 LNHDA, CDR2 SQIVND (reference sequence). The germline V and J ends were trimmed by 4 bases and 4 bases, with 17 bases remaining between them. CDR3 bases: TGTGCCAGTAGTACCGTGTCCTCCAGGGCTTACAATGAGCAGTTCTTC. Translation: CASSTVSSRAYNEQFF.

The genes are TRBV7-9 and TRBJ1-1; a possible D gene is TRBD1 (5 bases). Per the germline V gene, CDR1 is SEHNR and CDR2 is FQNEAQ (reference sequence). The V end lost 0 bases, the J end lost 4 bases, and 12 bases lay between the germline ends. The CDR3 consists of 15 residues. CDR3 in DNA: TGTGCCAGCAGCTTAGCAAGGGGTCGGGGCACTGAAGCTTTCTTT. It encodes CASSLARGRGTEAFF.

This chain connects TRBV5-1 to TRBJ1-1; D is uncertain. Germline V gene data show CDR1 as SGHRS and CDR2 as YFSETQ. This CDR3 contains 15 residues. V was shortened by 0 bases and J by 2 bases, with 11 bases between the two germline ends. Here the CDR3 reads CASSLALPTNTEAFF. The CDR3 DNA follows: TGCGCCAGCAGCTTGGCCCTGCCTACTAACACTGAAGCTTTCTTT.

The chain links TRBV4-1 to TRBJ2-7; 7 bases align to TRBD2. With 0 bases clipped from V and 6 bases from J, the junction kept 8 bases outside the gene matches. Germline assignment: CDR1 MGHRA and CDR2 YSYEKL. The CDR3 is made up of 15 amino acids. The CDR3 DNA follows: TGCGCCAGCAGCCAAGACTGGGGGGGGTTGTTCGAGCAGTACTTC. The encoded protein is CASSQDWGGLFEQYF.

This chain links TRBV4-1 with TRBJ1-5, with a possible D match to TRBD1 (5 bases). Germline lookup yields CDR1 MGHRA and CDR2 YSYEKL. The V and J ends lost 4 bases and 1 base respectively, with 14 bases between them. CDR3 length: 16 amino acids. The CDR3 coding sequence is TGCGCCAGCAGCCCGACAGAAAACCTAAGCAATCAGCCCCAGCATTTT. Amino acid sequence: CASSPTENLSNQPQHF.

This clone came up once. The chain couples TRBV30 to TRBJ1-2, with unresolved D. Germline assignment: CDR1 GTSNPN and CDR2 SVGIG (reference sequence). Trimming stripped 4 bases from V and 0 bases from J, with 12 bases between. The CDR3 is made up of 14 amino acids. CDR3 bases: TGTGCCTGGACAACCGCGACCTCTAACTATGGCTACACCTTC. It encodes CAWTTATSNYGYTF.

This clone was seen once. The chain couples TRBV5-5 to TRBJ2-7; D is unclear. In germline, CDR1 is SGHKS, CDR2 YYEKEE (reference sequence). V was shortened by 4 bases and J by 3 bases, with 8 bases between the two germline ends. The CDR3 extends over 12 amino acids. CDR3 amino acids: CASSTHNYEQYF. The CDR3 nucleotides read TGTGCCAGCAGCACCCACAACTACGAGCAGTACTTC.

This sequence joins TRBV19 and TRBJ2-4, with D perhaps being TRBD1 or TRBD2 (5 bases each). V was trimmed by 4 bases and J by 6 bases, leaving 16 bases between them. Germline CDR1 LNHDA, CDR2 SQIVND (reference sequence). The CDR3 has 15 residues. The CDR3 spells CASSTRDAKLNIQYF. In nucleotides, the CDR3 is TGTGCCAGTAGTACCAGGGACGCCAAACTAAACATTCAGTACTTC.

The chain carries TRBV12-5 and TRBJ2-7; TRBD1 matches 10 bases. V gave up 9 bases and J gave up 3 bases; unmatched junction bases: 11. Germline lookup yields CDR1 LGHNT and CDR2 FRNRAP. The CDR3 runs to 15 residues. The CDR3 nucleotides read TGTGCTAGCCTCCCGTCGGGACAGGGGTTCTACGAGCAGTACTTC. Translation: CASLPSGQGFYEQYF.

This chain joins TRBV19 and TRBJ1-1, with 9 nucleotides matching TRBD1. The germline CDR1 and CDR2 sequences are LNHDA and SQIVND (reference sequence). V dropped 3 bases and J dropped 5; count of bases not matched to a gene: 13. The CDR3 has 17 residues. The CDR3 region is CASSILWGQGEWTEAFF. CDR3 coding DNA: TGTGCCAGTAGTATCCTTTGGGGACAGGGAGAATGGACTGAAGCTTTCTTT.

This clone was seen only once. V gene TRBV5-1 combines with J gene TRBJ2-1; D gene uncertain. Germline-derived CDR1 and CDR2 are SGHRS and YFSETQ. V was shortened by 0 bases and J by 8 bases, with 12 bases between the two germline ends. This CDR3 is built from 14 residues. The CDR3 is CASSLVSNFDEQFF. The CDR3 DNA sequence: TGCGCCAGCAGCTTGGTCAGTAATTTCGATGAGCAGTTCTTC. The entire variable domain, with the rest obtained from reference TRBV5-1 and TRBJ2-1, is as follows: KAGVTQTPRYLIKTRGQQVTLSCSPISGHRSVSWYQQTPGQGLQFLFEYFSETQRNKGNFPGRFSGRQFSNSRSEMNVSTLELGDSALYLCASSLVSNFDEQFFGPGTRLTVL.

The rearrangement joins TRBV29-1 to TRBJ1-2; possible D gene TRBD1, 6 bases. The length of the CDR3 is 13 residues. V dropped 5 bases and J dropped 4 bases, with 14 bases sitting between them. Germline CDR1 SQVTM, CDR2 ANQGSEA. CDR3 bases: TGCAGCGTTTCCCCATCGACAGGCTATGGCTACACCTTC. Its protein product is CSVSPSTGYGYTF.

The chain employs TRBV7-9 and TRBJ2-2; D ambiguous. V was cut by 2 bases and J by 4 bases, with 17 bases left in between. The CDR3 covers 17 residues. Germline-derived CDR1 and CDR2 are SEHNR and FQNEAQ (reference sequence). The CDR3 DNA reads as TGTGCCAGCAGCTTAAGTCCCGGCGGACGTAGCACCGGGGAGCTGTTTTTT. The encoded protein is CASSLSPGGRSTGELFF.

As DNA, the CDR3 is TGTGCCAGTAGTATAAGTGTCACCGGGTACGAGCAGTACTTC. It yields the protein CASSISVTGYEQYF. The chain uses TRBV19 and TRBJ2-7; no clear D gene. The CDR3 has 14 residues. Trimming stripped 2 bases from V and 4 bases from J, with 12 bases between. From germline, CDR1 is LNHDA and CDR2 SQIVND (reference sequence).

This clone was recorded only once. Mismatch with germline at one junction end may stem from a read error. This chain joins TRBV6-4 and TRBJ1-3, with 7 bases matching TRBD1. This CDR3 contains 19 residues. Per germline, CDR1 MRHNA and CDR2 SNTAGT. The CDR3: CASSDFRRQGEDRGNTIYF. CDR3 nucleotides: TGTGCCAGCAGCGACTTTCGCCGACAGGGAGAGGATAGGGGAAACACCATATATTTT.

The rearrangement links TRBV13 to TRBJ2-1, with 9 bases matching TRBD2. Unmatched junction bases numbered 10, after V lost 5 bases and J lost 8 bases. The CDR3 totals 15 residues. Germline lookup yields CDR1 PRHDT and CDR2 FYEKMQ (reference sequence). CDR3 sequence: CASSPFAGGPDEQFF. CDR3 bases: TGTGCCAGCAGCCCTTTCGCGGGGGGGCCCGATGAGCAGTTCTTC. Full variable domain (outside the CDR3, taken from reference TRBV13 and TRBJ2-1): AAGVIQSPRHLIKEKRETATLKCYPIPRHDTVYWYQQGPGQDPQFLISFYEKMQSDKGSIPDRFSAQQFSDYHSELNMSSLELGDSALYFCASSPFAGGPDEQFFGPGTRLTVL.

This chain joins TRBV6-5 and TRBJ1-2, with D tentatively TRBD1 (5 bases). CDR1 is MNHEY, CDR2 SVGAGI, per germline. The CDR3 has 15 residues. The V gene lost 2 bases and the J gene lost 2 bases, with 12 bases spanning the gap. CDR3 region: CASSYNHGGNYGYTF. In DNA, the CDR3 is TGTGCCAGCAGTTACAACCATGGGGGGAACTATGGCTACACCTTC.